This T cell receptor (beta chain) was observed in a study of CD8+ T cells in alopecia areata. At the level of the study: Treated patients were given oral tofacitinib, which was dosed at 5 to 10 mg twice daily. For 6 to 18 months, tofacitinib was taken, and 6 months off drug followed.

TCR sequencing used cDNA made by reverse transcription of extracted RNA. The table came from immunoSEQ multiplex PCR; TCRdb's copy has only in-frame clones and leaves some out. The sample consists of about 140,000 clones, about 47% of them appearing once. Sampling of alopecia areata patients yielded lesional scalp punch biopsies as well as peripheral blood. The V and J ends lost 6 bases and 1 base respectively, with 12 bases between them. The CDR3 contains 15 residues. Germline CDR1 and CDR2: LNHDA and SQIVND (reference sequence). Sequenced material: CD4+ T cells sorted from blood, taken at week 0. This clonotype originated in a human donor with alopecia areata. The V and J genes are TRBV19 and TRBJ2-2; possibly TRBD2 for D (5 bases). The CDR3: CASRSLGMNTGELFF. CDR3 coding DNA: TGTGCCAGTAGATCACTCGGGATGAACACCGGGGAGCTGTTTTTT.